Below, 19 T cell receptor beta chains from the same sample are listed, as sequenced in a study of blood T cell repertoires in COVID-19. TCRdb's table, derived via immunoSEQ multiplex PCR, lists solely in-frame clones and lacks some. This table has 97,000 or so clones, 79% appearing once. The sequencing input was peripheral blood. The source is an elderly woman with active or convalescent COVID-19.

This clone has more than one count but fewer than ten. The chain carries TRBV2 and TRBJ1-5, with D hard to call. Trimming pared 7 bases from V and 9 bases from J, leaving 16 bases between. CDR1 is SNHLY and CDR2 is FYNNEI in the germline V gene. This CDR3 is 13 amino acids long. The CDR3 DNA reads as TGTGCCAGCACCGACCGGGGAAAATCGCCCCAGCATTTT. Protein sequence: CASTDRGKSPQHF.

Comment on this clone: One junction end does not reproduce the germline sequence, and a read error may be involved. This chain connects TRBV5-1 to TRBJ2-3; 7 bases map to TRBD1. This CDR3 is 13 amino acids long. CDR1 and CDR2 (germline): SGHRS, YFSETQ. CDR3 region: CASSFQGADTQYF. CDR3 nucleotides: TGTGCCAGCAGCTTCCAGGGGGCAGATACGCAGTATTTT.

The rearrangement uses TRBV11-2 and TRBJ2-3; 9 nucleotides agree with TRBD2. After removal of 5 bases from V and 4 bases from J, the junction contained 4 bases not matched to a gene. CDR3 length: 14 residues. CDR1 is SGHAT, CDR2 FQNNGV, per germline. The CDR3, as DNA: TGTGCCAGCAGCACCAGGACTAGCGCAGATACGCAGTATTTT. The encoded protein is CASSTRTSADTQYF.

The chain links TRBV6-1 to TRBJ2-7, with TRBD2 matching over 7 bases. CDR3 length: 16 residues. Trimming cost V 2 bases and J 5 bases; bases outside gene matches: 12. Per the germline V gene, CDR1 is MNHNS and CDR2 is SASEGT. The CDR3 sequence: CASSEPWDYQKDEQYF. The CDR3 DNA reads TGTGCCAGCAGTGAACCCTGGGACTACCAGAAGGACGAGCAGTACTTC.

This chain links TRBV5-1 with TRBJ2-1; 8 bases fit TRBD1. V lost 0 bases, J lost 7 bases, and 9 bases stayed unmatched. The germline gives CDR1 SGHRS, CDR2 YFSETQ. CDR3 length: 16 residues. Here the CDR3 DNA reads TGCGCCAGCAGCTTGGATCCAGGGGGCGGTTGGAATGAGCAGTTCTTC. Protein: CASSLDPGGGWNEQFF.

The chain carries TRBV7-6 and TRBJ2-1, with TRBD2 matching 9 bases. CDR1 and CDR2 (germline): SGHVS, FNYEAQ. The CDR3 covers 16 residues. The J segment lost 5 bases and the V segment lost 3 bases, leaving 8 bases of the junction unmatched. CDR3 sequence (DNA): TGTGCCAGCAGCTTGTTTAGCGGGAGAACGGACAATGAGCAGTTCTTC. Its translation is CASSLFSGRTDNEQFF.

The chain carries TRBV19 and TRBJ2-7, with TRBD1 as a possible D gene (5 bases). CDR1 LNHDA and CDR2 SQIVND come from the germline V gene (reference sequence). The CDR3 extends over 14 amino acids. V was shortened by 0 bases and J by 6 bases, with 12 bases between the two germline ends. The CDR3, as DNA: TGTGCCAGTAGTATAGAGGCAGGTCAGGGCGAGCAGTACTTC. Translation: CASSIEAGQGEQYF.

CDR3 nucleotide sequence: TGTGCCAGCACCCGATTTGGCCGGACTATTAGGGCCGGAAACACCATATATTTT. Amino acid sequence: CASTRFGRTIRAGNTIYF. The gene calls are TRBV11-3 and TRBJ1-3; D is uncertain. V lost 7 bases to trimming and J lost 4 bases, with 26 bases between them. Germline CDR1 reads SGHNT; CDR2 reads YENEEA. CDR3 length equals 18 residues.

The V and J genes are TRBV14 and TRBJ1-3, with unresolved D. Germline V gene sequence: CDR1 SGHDN, CDR2 FVKESK. CDR3 length: 16 residues. With 1 base removed from V and 0 bases from J, the gap between germline ends came to 10 bases. The CDR3 protein is CASSQAIQSSGNTIYF. The CDR3 bases are TGTGCCAGCAGCCAAGCGATACAGAGCTCTGGAAACACCATATATTTT. The full variable domain, its missing parts supplied by reference TRBV14 and TRBJ1-3, is EAGVTQFPSHSVIEKGQTVTLRCDPISGHDNLYWYRRVMGKEIKFLLHFVKESKQDESGMPNNRFLAERTGGTYSTLKVQPAELEDSGVYFCASSQAIQSSGNTIYFGEGSWLTVV.

About this clone: Other DNA variants within this sample encode the same CDR3. The rearrangement links TRBV5-1 to TRBJ2-5; weak D call: TRBD1 (5 bases). CDR1 SGHRS and CDR2 YFSETQ come from the germline V gene. This CDR3 spans 15 amino acids. Trimming left V 2 bases short and J 0 bases short, with 11 bases between. The CDR3: CASSLERGYQETQYF. The CDR3, as DNA: TGCGCCAGCAGCTTAGAAAGGGGATACCAAGAGACCCAGTACTTC.

The chain links TRBV19 to TRBJ1-1, with 8 bases matching TRBD1. With 7 bases clipped from V and 7 bases from J, the junction kept 14 bases outside the gene matches. The CDR3 is 15 amino acids. Germline V CDR1 and CDR2: LNHDA, SQIVND (reference sequence). The CDR3 nucleotides are TGTGCCAGTACGGATGGACAGGGAACCGGGGGTGAAGCTTTCTTT. Its translation is CASTDGQGTGGEAFF.

The V gene is TRBV6-5, the J gene TRBJ1-5; perhaps TRBD1 as D (5 bases). The V gene's germline CDR1 is MNHEY and CDR2 SVGAGI. The length of the CDR3 is 13 residues. V was cut by 10 bases and J by 3 bases, with 13 bases left in between. As DNA, the CDR3 is TGTGCCACTCCAGGGCAGGTCAATCAGCCCCAGCATTTT. This translates into CATPGQVNQPQHF.

CDR3 region: CASSQEQGRPYEQYF. The CDR3 DNA follows: TGCGCCAGCAGCCAGGAACAGGGGCGACCCTACGAGCAGTACTTC. The chain uses TRBV4-1 and TRBJ2-7; 7 positions agree with TRBD1. The CDR3 consists of 15 residues. The trim removed 3 bases at V and 2 bases at J, leaving 7 bases unmatched. The germline CDR1 and CDR2 sequences are MGHRA and YSYEKL.

The rearrangement joins TRBV25-1 to TRBJ1-3; D is unclear. This CDR3 comprises 13 residues. V lost 7 bases and J 4 bases, leaving 11 bases between the germline ends. The germline V gene encodes CDR1 MGHDK and CDR2 SYGVNS. The CDR3 bases are TGTGCCAGCACGTACGGAGTGGGAAACACCATATATTTT. Its translation: CASTYGVGNTIYF.

V usage is TRBV18 and J usage is TRBJ2-7; D is possibly TRBD1 (5 bases). This CDR3 comprises 13 residues. Germline-derived CDR1 and CDR2 are KGHSH and LQKENI. V was trimmed by 0 bases and J by 6 bases, leaving 9 bases between them. This chain's CDR3 is CASSPPSRAEQYF. The CDR3 nucleotides read TGTGCCAGCTCACCACCGTCCAGGGCCGAGCAGTACTTC.

The chain is built from TRBV6-6 and TRBJ2-7, with 10 nucleotides matching TRBD2. CDR3 length equals 18 residues. Germline V gene lookup returns CDR1 MNHNY and CDR2 SVGAGI (reference sequence). V lost 5 bases to trimming and J lost 3 bases; unmatched junction nucleotides: 16. DNA for the CDR3: TGTGCCAGCAGTCGGCCTGGACTAGCGGCCCCCTTAGTCTACGAGCAGTACTTC. It encodes CASSRPGLAAPLVYEQYF.

This clone was observed a few times. This rearrangement joins TRBV24-1 to TRBJ2-1, with 16 positions matching TRBD2. With 3 bases clipped from V and 8 bases from J, the junction kept 9 bases outside the gene matches. Per germline, CDR1 KGHDR and CDR2 SFDVKD. This CDR3 is 18 amino acids long. CDR3 in amino acids: CATSDPGGGLAGGDEQFF. The CDR3 DNA follows: TGTGCCACCAGTGATCCCGGAGGGGGACTAGCGGGAGGGGATGAGCAGTTCTTC.

This clone was seen only once. The gene calls are TRBV11-2 and TRBJ1-4, with D unclear. V lost 0 bases and J 6 bases, leaving 8 bases between the germline ends. This CDR3 is built from 14 residues. Looked up from germline, CDR1 is SGHAT and CDR2 is FQNNGV. Here the CDR3 DNA reads TGTGCCAGCAGCTTAGACGGTTCCTATGAAAAACTGTTTTTT. Its protein is CASSLDGSYEKLFF.

This clone was seen only once. The DNA for the CDR3 is TGCGCCAGCAGCCGGCAATTGGGGGGGCAGGGGCAAGAGACCCAGTACTTC. It specifies CASSRQLGGQGQETQYF. The V call is TRBV4-3, the J call TRBJ2-5; TRBD2 is a possible D gene (7 bases). Germline loops: CDR1 LGHNA, CDR2 YSLEER. V was trimmed by 4 bases and J by 2 bases, leaving 20 bases between them. The CDR3 spans 17 residues.